This TCR beta chain was profiled in a study of T cells expressing NK-cell markers. The wider study: Eight donors were sequenced, seven testing HCMV-seropositive and one testing seronegative.

Overall study results and limits: Six or seven donors had dominant NKG2C+ clonotypes that comprised about 1.0-7.5% of their CD8+ T cells.

The TCR beta cDNA came from 5'RACE template switching with UMIs. TCRdb reprocessed the 5' RACE reads and stores each CDR3 protein as one record, lacking DNA. The table lists about 260,000 distinct CDR3 sequences. For this clonotype: The antigen is not known.

This clonotype was obtained from a man aged 18 to 35 in good health. The source material was blood T cells: a sorted CD56 or NKG2C T cell subset, CD4+ or CD8+ T cells, or bulk PBMC T cells (not recorded which).

The CDR3 loop is CSAIIDRDYGYTF. This chain joins TRBV20-1 and TRBJ1-2; the TCRdb call, TRBD1, lacks DNA for checking. The CDR3 spans 13 residues. From germline, CDR1 is DFQATT and CDR2 SNEGSKA (reference sequence).